The TCR beta chain described here comes from a study of CD8 T cells in ankylosing spondylitis. Study conclusions and caveats: It was reported that disease-linked clones were significantly enriched in matched ankylosing spondylitis synovial fluid. In reactive arthritis synovial fluid and blood, some motif variants had been reported before.

This clonotype was seen at least ten times. Its target is unknown. TCRdb reprocessed the 5' RACE reads via MiXCR and lists one record per CDR3 protein. The sample carries roughly 250,000 distinct CDR3 sequences, 8% to 9.5% recorded once. CDR1 is MNHEY, CDR2 SVGEGT, per germline. Trimming removed 2 bases from V and 6 bases from J; junction bases left unmatched: 5. The CDR3 is 15 amino acids. The receptor comes from a male donor with ankylosing spondylitis or in good health (not recorded which). Material for sequencing was blood, either unsorted or a sorted T cell fraction (not recorded which). The chain uses TRBV6-2 or TRBV6-3 and TRBJ2-1; TRBD1 aligns across 9 bases. The CDR3: CASSYGTGNPNEQFF. Here the CDR3 DNA reads TGTGCCAGCAGTTACGGGACAGGGAATCCCAATGAGCAGTTCTTC.